This T cell receptor (beta chain) was profiled in a study of cytomegalovirus exposure and HLA in healthy donors. As for the study in general: The 110 or so validation repertoires used a platform that matched the one used for the 600 to 700 first-cohort repertoires, as a later analysis reported.

Study-wide results and caveats: High specificity and sensitivity for cytomegalovirus status were reported for the classifier. Cytomegalovirus association was assigned to about 150 TCR beta chains.

J lost 10 bases, V lost 5 bases, and 7 bases had no gene match. Germline CDR1 is SGHTA and CDR2 is FQGNSA. There are 15 residues in the CDR3. Data came from immunoSEQ multiplex PCR; TCRdb stores just in-frame clones and leaves some out. The repertoire holds 200,000 to 250,000 clones, with about 83% as singletons. With regard to this clone: Its specificity is not known.

This clonotype was sampled from a man aged 18 to 30 in good health and CMV-seronegative. The sample taken for sequencing was PBMCs. The chain carries TRBV7-2 and TRBJ2-1; 14 bases fit TRBD2. The DNA of the CDR3 is TGTGCCAGCAGCAGGGGACTAGCGGGAGTAGGCGAGCAGTTCTTC. Translation: CASSRGLAGVGEQFF.